Listed here is a single TCR beta chain. The target of this receptor is not known. The sample holds no much larger clone one base away, and base qualities are not on file. From a lookup of the germline V gene, CDR1 and CDR2 are SGHDT and YYEEEE. V drops 4 bases and J drops 3 bases, leaving 11 bases in between. The CDR3 has 14 amino acids, counting the end cysteine and phenylalanine. Only the CDR3 part of the read is kept: 42 bases, read in frame from the first base. This sample is part of a study of radiotherapy plus CTLA-4 blockade in lung cancer (dated by TCRdb to the late 2010s). With regard to the full study: Among the enrolled patients, under 20% had an objective response, and less than 40% reached disease control. The investigation overall reported the following: The strongest predictors of response were reported to be early dynamic shifts in blood T cell clones along with a rise in serum interferon-beta following radiation. After treatment with radiotherapy and ipilimumab, TCR clones that originated in tumors expanded in peripheral blood.

The study tested focal radiation therapy combined with CTLA-4 blockade (ipilimumab) in patients with chemo-refractory metastatic non-small-cell lung cancer. Libraries were made using the immunoSEQ multiplex PCR assay. The table was pulled from immuneACCESS by TCRdb, which kept in-frame rearrangements only. Such tables lose some clones; where checked, under half of the loss comes from unresolved V genes, and the rest has no known cause. The table for this sample lists 90,000 to 100,000 clones; approximately 82% of them were counted only once. The ten largest clones capture about 23% of the sample. The TCR was taken from a human donor with non-small cell lung cancer that progressed on radiotherapy plus ipilimumab. The sequences come from peripheral blood, collected from a patient treated with radiotherapy plus ipilimumab. The rearranged segments are TRBV5-6 and TRBJ2-1; tentative D gene TRBD1, with 6 bases matching. The CDR3 sequence is CASSITGNYNEQFF. The nucleotide sequence reads as follows: TGTGCCAGCAGCATCACAGGGAACTACAATGAGCAGTTCTTC. The full variable domain, with segments outside the CDR3 supplied by the reference TRBV5-6 and TRBJ2-1 proteins, appears as DAGVTQSPTHLIKTRGQQVTLRCSPKSGHDTVSWYQQALGQGPQFIFQYYEEEERQRGNFPDRFSGHQFPNYSSELNVNALLLGDSALYLCASSITGNYNEQFFGPGTRLTVL.